These 26 T cell receptor beta chains share one sample of origin, sequenced in a study of cytomegalovirus exposure and HLA in healthy donors. The PCR used 60 Vbeta and 13 Jbeta primers. This table comes from immunoSEQ multiplex PCR, and its TCRdb copy is limited to in-frame clones, with some not included. The sample records 70,000 to 95,000 clones, around 81% being singletons. The sequenced sample consisted of PBMCs. The receptor source for this set is a woman in her 30s in good health and CMV-seronegative.

The chain links TRBV5-1 to TRBJ2-7, with 11 bases matching TRBD1. The ends lost 4 bases at V and 5 bases at J; junction bases unmatched: 11. This CDR3 has 16 residues. Looked up from germline, CDR1 is SGHRS and CDR2 is YFSETQ. The DNA of the CDR3 is TGCGCCAGCAGCGAACAACCGGGACAGGGGGGCAACGAGCAGTACTTC. It specifies CASSEQPGQGGNEQYF. The full variable domain, with the rest looked up from reference TRBV5-1 and TRBJ2-7, is KAGVTQTPRYLIKTRGQQVTLSCSPISGHRSVSWYQQTPGQGLQFLFEYFSETQRNKGNFPGRFSGRQFSNSRSEMNVSTLELGDSALYLCASSEQPGQGGNEQYFGPGTRLTVT.

The chain uses TRBV7-2 and TRBJ2-7, with TRBD2 matching over 9 bases. The CDR3 consists of 14 residues. Unmatched junction bases numbered 11, after V lost 7 bases and J lost 7 bases. Germline V lookup: CDR1 SGHTA, CDR2 FQGNSA. CDR3 sequence reads: CASNFGLAFGEQYF. For the CDR3, the DNA is TGTGCCAGCAACTTCGGACTAGCGTTTGGAGAGCAGTACTTC.

This clone was seen only a few times. The chain links TRBV9 to TRBJ2-7; possible D gene TRBD1, 6 bases. CDR3 size: 16 residues. Trimming shortened V by 4 bases and J by 3 bases, and 20 bases separated the two germline ends. Germline CDR1 is SGDLS and CDR2 is YYNGEE. The CDR3 is CASSPYRDILFYEQYF. DNA for the CDR3: TGTGCCAGCAGCCCTTACAGGGACATTCTCTTCTACGAGCAGTACTTC.

This clone is a singleton in its sample. V and J are TRBV28 and TRBJ1-5; the match to TRBD1 covers 7 bases. In germline, CDR1 is MDHEN, CDR2 SYDVKM. Trimming cost V 5 bases and J 4 bases; bases outside gene matches: 5. CDR3 length: 14 residues. The CDR3: CASSLYRGNQPQHF. The DNA of the CDR3 is TGTGCCAGCAGTCTATACAGGGGTAATCAGCCCCAGCATTTT. The full variable domain, with the rest looked up from reference TRBV28 and TRBJ1-5, is DVKVTQSSRYLVKRTGEKVFLECVQDMDHENMFWYRQDPGLGLRLIYFSYDVKMKEKGDIPEGYSVSREKKERFSLILESASTNQTSMYLCASSLYRGNQPQHFGDGTRLSIL.

The chain has TRBV7-6 and TRBJ2-1; D may be TRBD2 (6 bases). V gave up 5 bases and J gave up 3 bases, with 14 bases separating them. Germline CDR1 reads SGHVS; CDR2 reads FNYEAQ. This CDR3 is built from 15 residues. The CDR3: CASSLTSSLYNEQFF. The CDR3 bases are TGTGCCAGCAGCCTCACTAGCAGCCTCTACAATGAGCAGTTCTTC.

This chain connects TRBV27 to TRBJ1-2; no firm D call. CDR1 MNHEY and CDR2 SMNVEV come from the germline V gene (reference sequence). The CDR3 sequence is 14 residues long. Between the trimmed V and J ends, which lost 2 bases and 2 bases, there was a span of 9 bases. The CDR3 sequence is CASSLSGRNYGYTF. DNA for the CDR3: TGTGCCAGCAGTTTAAGCGGCAGGAACTATGGCTACACCTTC.

This clone was counted only a few times. The chain is built from TRBV7-9 and TRBJ1-2, with TRBD1 as a possible D gene (5 bases). There are 15 residues in the CDR3. In germline, CDR1 is SEHNR, CDR2 FQNEAQ (reference sequence). V was clipped by 1 base and J by 4 bases, with 13 bases between them. The CDR3 DNA is TGTGCCAGCAGCTTAGATAGGAGGGGATCCTATGGCTACACCTTC. Protein sequence: CASSLDRRGSYGYTF.

This clone was seen more than once but under ten times. The chain joins TRBV2 to TRBJ1-1; tentatively, D is TRBD1 (5 bases). Trimming stripped 3 bases from V and 5 bases from J, with 10 bases between. The CDR3 loop spans 13 amino acids. Germline CDR1 and CDR2: SNHLY and FYNNEI. This CDR3 reads CASSDWAGTEAFF. The CDR3 DNA is TGTGCCAGCAGTGATTGGGCAGGGACTGAAGCTTTCTTT.

The chain recombines TRBV9 with TRBJ2-5, with 9 bases identical to TRBD2. The J call is uncertain, as TRBJ2-7 better fits the DNA end. This CDR3 contains 16 residues. Germline CDR1 SGDLS, CDR2 YYNGEE. The CDR3 DNA reads TGTGCCAGCAGCGACCGACTAGCGGACCCCTCCTACGAGCAGTACTTC. It yields the protein CASSDRLADPSYEQYF.

CDR3 in DNA: TGTGCCAGCAGCCCAAACCTGGGAAGGGGGATTTCGGACATTCAGTACTTC. As protein: CASSPNLGRGISDIQYF. The chain uses TRBV7-9 and TRBJ2-4; perhaps TRBD1 as D (6 bases). Germline V CDR1 and CDR2: SEHNR, FQNEAQ (reference sequence). Trimming removed 5 bases at V and 8 bases at J, with 25 bases between. CDR3 length: 17 amino acids.

The sample holds one count of this clone. This chain joins TRBV10-3 and TRBJ1-4, with 8 bases aligning to TRBD1. V lost 4 bases, J lost 3 bases, and 4 bases stayed unmatched. Germline lookup yields CDR1 ENHRY and CDR2 SYGVKD. The CDR3 has 15 residues. Here the CDR3 reads CAISGTGLANEKLFF. CDR3 nucleotide sequence: TGTGCCATCAGTGGGACAGGGCTGGCTAATGAAAAACTGTTTTTT.

In nucleotides, the CDR3 is TGTGCCAGCAGCTTGTCCGGGACAGGTATGGATACGCAGTATTTT. Amino acids: CASSLSGTGMDTQYF. This chain connects TRBV5-4 to TRBJ2-3; TRBD1 agrees at 8 bases. Germline V lookup: CDR1 SGHNT, CDR2 YYREEE (reference sequence). CDR3 size: 15 residues. After removal of 1 base from V and 6 bases from J, the junction contained 7 bases not matched to a gene.

This rearrangement joins TRBV28 to TRBJ1-1, with a weak D call TRBD1 (6 bases). There are 13 residues in the CDR3. The germline gives CDR1 MDHEN, CDR2 SYDVKM. V lost 5 bases and J lost 5, with 12 bases in between. DNA for the CDR3: TGTGCCAGCAGTGATGCCAGGGGTACTGAAGCTTTCTTT. This encodes CASSDARGTEAFF.

V and J are TRBV7-2 and TRBJ2-7; 8 bases align to TRBD1. With V trimmed by 5 bases and J by 5 bases, 11 bases remained unmatched. The CDR3 is 15 amino acids. The germline CDR1 and CDR2 sequences are SGHTA and FQGNSA. The CDR3 DNA sequence: TGTGCCAGCAGCGCAGGGGGCAATTACCCTAACGAGCAGTACTTC. It codes for CASSAGGNYPNEQYF.

The chain carries TRBV5-4 and TRBJ2-5, with 10 bases identical to TRBD2. Per the germline V gene, CDR1 is SGHNT and CDR2 is YYREEE (reference sequence). This CDR3 is built from 16 residues. V lost 1 base and J lost 4; bases outside the gene matches: 7. The CDR3 DNA reads as TGTGCCAGCAGCTTGATGATAGCGGGAGGCTCAGAGACCCAGTACTTC. It translates to CASSLMIAGGSETQYF. The whole variable domain, filled in from reference TRBV5-4 and TRBJ2-5, reads ETGVTQSPTHLIKTRGQQVTLRCSSQSGHNTVSWYQQALGQGPQFIFQYYREEENGRGNFPPRFSGLQFPNYSSELNVNALELDDSALYLCASSLMIAGGSETQYFGPGTRLLVL.

On this clone: The CDR3 end shows no conserved phenylalanine or tryptophan, and so a read error is likely. The DNA is omitted, as the CDR3 cannot be located on it reliably, and the CDR3 follows TCRdb's listing. The chain uses TRBV7-9 and TRBJ2-7; TRBD2 reflects the table's D call only, with no check against the DNA. Germline values: CDR1 SEHNR, CDR2 FQNEAQ (reference sequence). Termini included, the CDR3 measures 12 amino acids. The CDR3 loop reads CASSLEDSGAWP.

This rearrangement joins TRBV5-1 to TRBJ2-5; D gene ambiguous. The V gene lost 0 bases and the J gene lost 6 bases, with 6 bases spanning the gap. The CDR3 consists of 12 residues. Germline lookup yields CDR1 SGHRS and CDR2 YFSETQ. The CDR3 loop is CASSLDSQTQYF. The CDR3 nucleotides are TGCGCCAGCAGCTTGGACAGTCAGACCCAGTACTTC. The full variable domain, rest sourced from reference TRBV5-1 and TRBJ2-5, is KAGVTQTPRYLIKTRGQQVTLSCSPISGHRSVSWYQQTPGQGLQFLFEYFSETQRNKGNFPGRFSGRQFSNSRSEMNVSTLELGDSALYLCASSLDSQTQYFGPGTRLLVL.

This clone was seen only a few times. V is TRBV2 and J is TRBJ2-2; D possibly corresponds to TRBD1 (6 bases). CDR1 SNHLY and CDR2 FYNNEI come from the germline V gene. Trimming stripped 5 bases from V and 1 base from J, with 14 bases between. CDR3 size: 16 residues. CDR3 DNA: TGTGCCAGCAGTAAAACAGGGAATGGGAACACCGGGGAGCTGTTTTTT. Translated, it gives CASSKTGNGNTGELFF.

The chain is built from TRBV5-1 and TRBJ2-7, with TRBD2 matching over 9 bases. CDR1 and CDR2 from the germline V gene are SGHRS and YFSETQ. The CDR3 loop spans 15 amino acids. Trimming took 4 bases from V and 5 from J; bases not matched to a gene: 10. The CDR3 nucleotides are TGCGCCAGCAGCGAGAGTCTTAGCGGGAGCAACGAGCAGTACTTC. Encoded protein: CASSESLSGSNEQYF.

The table lists this clone with a few counts. This chain connects TRBV4-1 to TRBJ1-5; 8 positions match TRBD1. This CDR3 has 16 residues. V lost 0 bases and J lost 6; bases outside the gene matches: 7. CDR1 and CDR2 from the germline V gene are MGHRA and YSYEKL. The CDR3 spells CASSQDPGGGPQPQHF. CDR3 DNA sequence: TGCGCCAGCAGCCAAGATCCAGGGGGCGGTCCTCAGCCCCAGCATTTT.

The chain recombines TRBV4-3 with TRBJ1-1, with D unresolved. This CDR3 has 14 amino acids. The germline V gene encodes CDR1 LGHNA and CDR2 YSLEER. V lost 1 base and J lost 6, with 12 bases in between. The CDR3 here is CASSQVYSKAEAFF. The CDR3 DNA is TGCGCCAGCAGCCAAGTGTATAGCAAGGCTGAAGCTTTCTTT.

V is TRBV28 and J is TRBJ2-7; 9 bases are a match to TRBD2. The CDR3 contains 14 residues. Germline-derived CDR1 and CDR2 are MDHEN and SYDVKM. J lost 2 bases, V lost 7 bases, and 6 bases had no gene match. The CDR3 nucleotides read TGTGCCAGCATTAGCGGGAGTAAACCCTACGAGCAGTACTTC. It is translated as CASISGSKPYEQYF. The complete variable domain, with remaining parts taken from reference TRBV28 and TRBJ2-7, reads DVKVTQSSRYLVKRTGEKVFLECVQDMDHENMFWYRQDPGLGLRLIYFSYDVKMKEKGDIPEGYSVSREKKERFSLILESASTNQTSMYLCASISGSKPYEQYFGPGTRLTVT.

The chain combines TRBV9 with TRBJ2-3; TRBD2 aligns across 9 bases. The CDR3 extends over 15 amino acids. The trim removed 7 bases at V and 5 bases at J, leaving 11 bases unmatched. Germline V gene lookup returns CDR1 SGDLS and CDR2 YYNGEE. CDR3 in amino acids: CASGGVAGAVDTQYF. The DNA of the CDR3 is TGTGCCAGCGGAGGAGTAGCGGGAGCCGTAGATACGCAGTATTTT. The variable domain in full, completed from reference TRBV9 and TRBJ2-3, reads DSGVTQTPKHLITATGQRVTLRCSPRSGDLSVYWYQQSLDQGLQFLIQYYNGEERAKGNILERFSAQQFPDLHSELNLSSLELGDSALYFCASGGVAGAVDTQYFGPGTRLTVL.

This clone was seen a few times. The chain joins TRBV28 to TRBJ2-7, with a possible D match to TRBD2 (5 bases). The CDR3 loop spans 14 amino acids. Germline V CDR1 and CDR2: MDHEN, SYDVKM. Trimming cost V 6 bases and J 0 bases, with 12 bases left between them. This chain's CDR3 is CASSPISDSYEQYF. In nucleotides, the CDR3 is TGTGCCAGCAGCCCGATTAGCGACTCCTACGAGCAGTACTTC.

V usage is TRBV11-3 and J usage is TRBJ2-2; TRBD1 aligns across 7 bases. V lost 5 bases and J lost 2; bases outside the gene matches: 5. This CDR3 contains 15 residues. The germline gives CDR1 SGHNT, CDR2 YENEEA. CDR3 in amino acids: CASSDRQGNTGELFF. CDR3 DNA: TGTGCCAGCAGCGATAGACAGGGAAACACCGGGGAGCTGTTTTTT.

The rearrangement links TRBV5-1 to TRBJ2-2, with 11 bases matching TRBD1. Germline lookup yields CDR1 SGHRS and CDR2 YFSETQ. This CDR3 has 15 residues. The V segment lost 4 bases and the J segment 4 bases; nucleotides outside the gene matches: 3. For the CDR3, the DNA is TGCGCCAGCAGCCCGGGACAGGGGGTCACCGGGGAGCTGTTTTTT. Protein sequence: CASSPGQGVTGELFF.